A single sample gave rise to the 7 T cell receptor beta chains below, sequenced in a study of T cell responses to AZD1222 COVID-19 vaccine. Profiled with immunoSEQ multiplex PCR; TCRdb holds only in-frame clones, not every one. Of approximately 150,000 clones in the sample, about 90% were seen once. This specimen was peripheral blood, taken 28 days after the second AZD1222 dose. These receptors came from an adult who received the AZD1222 COVID-19 vaccine.

The J gene is TRBJ2-7, the V gene TRBV9; tentatively, D is TRBD1 (6 bases). CDR1 is SGDLS and CDR2 is YYNGEE in the germline V gene. V lost 0 bases and J 4 bases, leaving 11 bases between the germline ends. There are 14 residues in the CDR3. The CDR3 here is CASSVGPDSYEQYF. Written as DNA, the CDR3 is TGTGCCAGCAGCGTAGGGCCGGACAGTTACGAGCAGTACTTC.

This sequence joins TRBV28 and TRBJ1-2; the D is unclear. This CDR3 is 13 amino acids long. The V gene's germline CDR1 is MDHEN and CDR2 SYDVKM. The germline V and J ends were trimmed by 4 bases and 0 bases, with 6 bases remaining between them. CDR3: CASSSTTNYGYTF. CDR3 coding DNA: TGTGCCAGCAGTTCGACAACTAACTATGGCTACACCTTC.

Comment on this clone: Sequence at one end of the junction differs from germline and may be a read error. CDR3: CASSVGWIVGDSPLHF. CDR3 sequence (DNA): TGTGCCAGCAGCGTAGGCTGGATCGTCGGAGATTCACCTCTCCACTTT. The V gene is TRBV9, the J gene TRBJ1-6; D is unresolved. Germline values: CDR1 SGDLS, CDR2 YYNGEE. CDR3 length: 16 residues. The full variable domain, rest sourced from reference TRBV9 and TRBJ1-6, is DSGVTQTPKHLITATGQRVTLRCSPRSGDLSVYWYQQSLDQGLQFLIQYYNGEERAKGNILERFSAQQFPDLHSELNLSSLELGDSALYFCASSVGWIVGDSPLHFGNGTRLTVT.

This chain links TRBV7-9 with TRBJ1-4; no reliable D call. The CDR3 runs 15 residues. The germline CDR1 and CDR2 sequences are SEHNR and FQNEAQ (reference sequence). The V gene lost 1 base and the J gene lost 5 bases, with 11 bases spanning the gap. The CDR3 is CASSLVTPRNEKLFF. For the CDR3, the DNA is TGTGCCAGCAGCTTAGTCACCCCTAGGAATGAAAAACTGTTTTTT.

CDR3: CASSARILLGGTQYF. Here the CDR3 DNA reads TGTGCCAGCAGTGCCCGGATCCTCCTGGGGGGTACGCAGTATTTT. The V and J genes are TRBV2 and TRBJ2-3; weak D call: TRBD2 (6 bases). The ends were cut back, 4 bases at V and 8 bases at J, with 19 bases in the middle. The CDR3 extends over 15 amino acids. Germline CDR1 reads SNHLY; CDR2 reads FYNNEI.

This sequence joins TRBV14 and TRBJ1-5, with D perhaps matching TRBD1 (6 bases). The V gene's germline CDR1 is SGHDN and CDR2 FVKESK. The CDR3 covers 13 residues. V was trimmed by 5 bases and J by 6 bases, leaving 11 bases between them. The DNA of the CDR3 is TGTGCCAGCAGCGCAGGGGATGCTCAGCCCCAGCATTTT. Translation: CASSAGDAQPQHF.

The chain carries TRBV13 and TRBJ1-4; 8 nucleotides line up with TRBD1. The germline V gene has CDR1 PRHDT and CDR2 FYEKMQ (reference sequence). The trim removed 5 bases at V and 8 bases at J, leaving 10 bases unmatched. The CDR3 totals 15 residues. CDR3 sequence: CASSLTGTGREKLFF. The CDR3 coding sequence is TGTGCCAGCAGCCTAACCGGGACAGGAAGAGAAAAACTGTTTTTT.